This is a list of T cell receptor beta chains from one sample in a study of blood T cells in healthy people across ages. One entry per CDR3 protein, called by TCRdb with MiXCR from the 5' RACE reads. The sample records about 650,000 distinct CDR3 sequences, about 32% being singletons. The sequenced sample consisted of blood. All receptors come from a woman at least 80 years old in good health. Both conserved end residues are part of each CDR3. The order of the fields is clone size, D gene, J gene, V gene, CDR3 DNA, CDR3 protein. The D gene is left open where the match is weak. Size values are once, few and many counts, or a class for expanded clones, and some rows have none.

many	-	TRBJ2-7	TRBV7-3	TGTGCCAGCTCCCTTCAACGAGGGCGAAACCTCGAGCAGTACTTC	CASSLQRGRNLEQYF
medium-sized	-	TRBJ2-7	TRBV7-9	TGTGCCAGCAGCTTAGTCGGCAGGGGGGCCCACGAGCAGTACTTC	CASSLVGRGAHEQYF
-	-	TRBJ1-5	TRBV20-1	TGCAGTGCTAGAGAGATGGGTAGGAGCAATCAGCCCCAGCATTTT	CSAREMGRSNQPQHF
many	-	TRBJ2-2	TRBV4-1	TGCGCCAGCAGAGGACCGAACACCGGGGAGCTGTTTTTT	CASRGPNTGELFF
few	-	TRBJ1-5	TRBV2	TGTGCCAGCAGTCAGGGGTTTAGCAATCAGCCCCAGCATTTT	CASSQGFSNQPQHF
many	-	TRBJ2-5	TRBV10-3	TGTGCCATCAGTGAGACGTCCCACCCGGAAGAGACCCAGTACTTC	CAISETSHPEETQYF
once	-	TRBJ2-2	TRBV20-1	TGCAGTGCTAGAAAGCGGACCGCGAACACCGGGGAGCGGTTTTTT	CSARKRTANTGERFF
-	TRBD2	TRBJ2-1	TRBV7-3	TGTGCCAGCAGCATTGGGACTAGCGGAAACAATGAGCAGTTCTTC	CASSIGTSGNNEQFF
many	TRBD1	TRBJ1-2	TRBV27	TGTGCCAGCAGTTTATCGGGACAGGGGAACTATGGCTACACCTTC	CASSLSGQGNYGYTF
-	TRBD1	TRBJ2-5	TRBV6-1	TGTGCCAGCAGTGTGGGACAGAGATATCAAGAGACCCAGTACTTC	CASSVGQRYQETQYF
-	TRBD2	TRBJ2-5	TRBV2	TGTGCCAGCAGTGAAGCGATAGTGGGGGGGCAAGAGACCCAGTACTTC	CASSEAIVGGQETQYF
many	TRBD2	TRBJ2-3	TRBV4-2	TGTGCCAGCAGCCAAGATTCGGGGCGGGGGGGCGGAGATACGCAGTATTTT	CASSQDSGRGGGDTQYF
many	-	TRBJ2-7	TRBV12-5	TGTGCTAGTGGTATCGGGACAACTAACTACGAGCAGTACTTC	CASGIGTTNYEQYF
many	TRBD1	TRBJ2-1	TRBV7-9	TGTGCCAGCAAGACCGGGACAGGGGGCTTTCATGAGCAGTTCTTC	CASKTGTGGFHEQFF
-	-	TRBJ2-1	TRBV5-1	TGCGCCAGCAGCCGACGGAGGCAGAACAATGAGCAGTTCTTC	CASSRRRQNNEQFF
many	-	TRBJ2-7	TRBV11-2	TGTGCCAGCAGCTTAAACCCAGGGACGGGCGAGCAGTACTTC	CASSLNPGTGEQYF
-	TRBD2	TRBJ2-2	TRBV5-4	TGTGCCAGCAGCATAAGCGGGGGGTCGCGCGGGGAGCTGTTTTTT	CASSISGGSRGELFF
-	TRBD2	TRBJ2-3	TRBV3-1	TGTGCCAGCAGCCGAGAGCGAGCGGGGGGCCCCCTTACGCAGTATTTT	CASSRERAGGPLTQYF
-	-	TRBJ2-4	TRBV11-2	TGTGCCAGCAGCTTAGATTATAGGGGGTTGTACTTC	CASSLDYRGLYF
-	-	TRBJ2-7	TRBV25-1	TGTGCCAGCAGAGGGCAAATTTACGAGCAGTACTTC	CASRGQIYEQYF
many	TRBD1	TRBJ2-7	TRBV20-1	TGCAGTGCTTCACAGGGGAAGTACGAGCAGTACTTC	CSASQGKYEQYF
-	-	TRBJ1-4	TRBV7-9	TGTGCCAGCCAAGCTATGGCCTTGGCTAATGAAAAACTGTTTTTT	CASQAMALANEKLFF
-	-	TRBJ1-5	TRBV7-8	TGTGCCAGCAGCTCCTCTGTCTTGCTAAATCAGCCCCAGCATTTT	CASSSSVLLNQPQHF
-	-	TRBJ2-2	TRBV9	TGTGCCAGCAGCTCCTACCCCCGCGGTAGGGGTACCGGGGAGCTGTTTTTT	CASSSYPRGRGTGELFF
many	-	TRBJ2-1	TRBV3-1	TGTGCCAGCAGCCAGACAGTACGCCGGTTCAATGAGCAGTTCTTC	CASSQTVRRFNEQFF
-	TRBD1	TRBJ2-5	TRBV24-1	TGTGCCACCAGACCGGGACAGGGGGGAGAGACCCAGTACTTC	CATRPGQGGETQYF
many	-	TRBJ1-2	TRBV15	TGTGCCACCAGCAGAGATTCTGACAGGACCTATGGCTACACCTTC	CATSRDSDRTYGYTF
once	TRBD1	TRBJ2-3	TRBV7-9	TGTGCCAGCACCGAGGGACAGGGCGCCACAGATACGCAGTATTTT	CASTEGQGATDTQYF